What follows describes a single T cell receptor (beta chain). No antigen is known for it. This entry belongs to a study of T cell repertoires in cytomegalovirus infection. Study details: Signatures in public TCR beta sequences pointed to both CMV infection and matching HLA type.

TCRdb analysed the reads with MiXCR anew, one entry per CDR3 protein. The profile covers some 800,000 distinct CDR3 sequences, with about 29% appearing a single time and 13% taken by the ten largest. Germline V gene lookup returns CDR1 LNHDA and CDR2 SQIVND (reference sequence). The CDR3 runs to 16 residues. V was clipped by 4 bases and J by 5 bases, with 20 bases between them. The chain links TRBV19 to TRBJ1-1; a weak D match, TRBD1 (5 bases). This specimen consisted of cultured CD8+ T cells from PBMCs, obtained from culture after CMV antigen stimulation. The receptor's source is a human donor in good health (CMV status not recorded). Some clones in this sample may be carry-over from other donors' samples. For the CDR3, the DNA is TGTGCCAGTAGTAAGCGGATCGGGGGTCTTGGAACTGAAGCTTTCTTT. It yields the protein CASSKRIGGLGTEAFF. The full variable domain, rest sourced from reference TRBV19 and TRBJ1-1, is DGGITQSPKYLFRKEGQNVTLSCEQNLNHDAMYWYRQDPGQGLRLIYYSQIVNDFQKGDIAEGYSVSREKKESFPLTVTSAQKNPTAFYLCASSKRIGGLGTEAFFGQGTRLTVV.